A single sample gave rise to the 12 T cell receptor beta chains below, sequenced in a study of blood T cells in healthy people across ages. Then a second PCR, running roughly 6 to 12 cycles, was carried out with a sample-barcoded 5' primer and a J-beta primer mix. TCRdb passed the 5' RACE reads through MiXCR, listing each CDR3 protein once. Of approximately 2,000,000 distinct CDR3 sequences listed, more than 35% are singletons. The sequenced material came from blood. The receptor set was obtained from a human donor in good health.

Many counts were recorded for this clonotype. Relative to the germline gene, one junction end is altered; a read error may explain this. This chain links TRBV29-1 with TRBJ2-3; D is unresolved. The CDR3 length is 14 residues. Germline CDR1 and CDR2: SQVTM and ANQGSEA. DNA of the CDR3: TGCAGCGTCGAAGGCCCAGGACCCACAGATACGCAGTATTTT. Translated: CSVEGPGPTDTQYF.

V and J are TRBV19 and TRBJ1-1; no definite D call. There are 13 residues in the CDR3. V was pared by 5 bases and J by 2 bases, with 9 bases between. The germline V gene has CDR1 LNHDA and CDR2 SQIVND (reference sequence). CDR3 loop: CASSWYGNTEAFF. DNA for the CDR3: TGTGCCAGTAGTTGGTACGGTAACACTGAAGCTTTCTTT.

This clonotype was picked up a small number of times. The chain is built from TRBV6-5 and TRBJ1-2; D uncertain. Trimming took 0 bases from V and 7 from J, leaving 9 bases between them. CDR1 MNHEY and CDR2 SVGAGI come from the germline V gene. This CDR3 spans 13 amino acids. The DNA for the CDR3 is TGTGCCAGCAGTTACTCGGGCCAGCCTGGCTACACCTTC. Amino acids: CASSYSGQPGYTF.

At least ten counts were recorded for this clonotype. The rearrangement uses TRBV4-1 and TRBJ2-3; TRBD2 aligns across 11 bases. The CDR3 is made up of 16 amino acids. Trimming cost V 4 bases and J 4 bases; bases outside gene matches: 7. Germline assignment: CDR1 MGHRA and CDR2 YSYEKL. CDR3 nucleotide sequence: TGCGCCAGCAGCCCACACACTAGCGGGGGACCAGATACGCAGTATTTT. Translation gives CASSPHTSGGPDTQYF.

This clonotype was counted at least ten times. The CDR3 nucleotides are TGTGCCAGCAGCCTCAGTTTGGGCGATACGCAGTATTTT. Encoded protein: CASSLSLGDTQYF. The chain links TRBV6-1 to TRBJ2-3, with unresolved D. CDR1 is MNHNS, CDR2 SASEGT, per germline. The CDR3 has 13 residues. V was clipped by 6 bases and J by 6 bases, with 13 bases between them.

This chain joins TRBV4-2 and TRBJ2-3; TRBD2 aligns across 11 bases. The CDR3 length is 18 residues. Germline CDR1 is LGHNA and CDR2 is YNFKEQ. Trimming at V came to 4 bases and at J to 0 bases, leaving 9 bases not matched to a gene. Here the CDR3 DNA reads TGTGCCAGCAGCCGAACTAGCGGGGGATCTACTAGCACAGATACGCAGTATTTT. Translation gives CASSRTSGGSTSTDTQYF.

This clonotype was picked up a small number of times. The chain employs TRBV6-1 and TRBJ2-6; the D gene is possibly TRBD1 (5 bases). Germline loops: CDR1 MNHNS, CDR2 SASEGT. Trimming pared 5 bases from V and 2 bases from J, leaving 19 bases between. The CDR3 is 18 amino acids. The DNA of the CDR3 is TGTGCCAGCAGTCCTCAGGGCTTAGTCTCAACTGGGGCCAACGTCCTGACTTTC. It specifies CASSPQGLVSTGANVLTF.

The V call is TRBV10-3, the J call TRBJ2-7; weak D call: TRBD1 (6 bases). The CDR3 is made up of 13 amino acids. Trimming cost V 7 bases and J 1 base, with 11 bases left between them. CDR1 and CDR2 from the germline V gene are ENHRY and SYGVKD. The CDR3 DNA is TGTGCCATCACCCCAACAGGGTCCTACGAGCAGTACTTC. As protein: CAITPTGSYEQYF.

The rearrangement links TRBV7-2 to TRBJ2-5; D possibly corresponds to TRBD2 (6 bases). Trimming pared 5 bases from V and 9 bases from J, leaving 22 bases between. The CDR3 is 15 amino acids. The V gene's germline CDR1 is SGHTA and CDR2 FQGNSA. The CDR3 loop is CASSTLPSTWEAQYF. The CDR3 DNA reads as TGTGCCAGCAGCACACTACCCAGTACATGGGAGGCCCAGTACTTC.

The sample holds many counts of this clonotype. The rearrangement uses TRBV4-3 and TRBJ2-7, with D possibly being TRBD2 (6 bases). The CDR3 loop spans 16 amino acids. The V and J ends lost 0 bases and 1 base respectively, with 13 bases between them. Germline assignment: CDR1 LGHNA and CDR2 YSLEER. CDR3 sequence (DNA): TGCGCCAGCAGCCAAGAGGTCCCGGGGGATTCCTACGAGCAGTACTTC. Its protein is CASSQEVPGDSYEQYF.

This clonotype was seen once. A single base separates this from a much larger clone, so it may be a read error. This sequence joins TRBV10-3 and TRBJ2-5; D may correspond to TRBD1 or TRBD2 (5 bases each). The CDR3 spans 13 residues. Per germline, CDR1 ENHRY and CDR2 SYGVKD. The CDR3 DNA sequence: TGTGCCGTCAGTGAGGGGTACCAAGAGACCCAGTACTTC. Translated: CAVSEGYQETQYF.

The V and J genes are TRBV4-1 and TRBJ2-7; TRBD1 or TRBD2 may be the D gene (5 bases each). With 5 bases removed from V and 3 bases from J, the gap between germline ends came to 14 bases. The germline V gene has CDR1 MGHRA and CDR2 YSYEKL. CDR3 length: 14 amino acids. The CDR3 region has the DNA TGCGCCAGCAGCTACCGGGACGGCTACTACGAGCAGTACTTC. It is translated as CASSYRDGYYEQYF.